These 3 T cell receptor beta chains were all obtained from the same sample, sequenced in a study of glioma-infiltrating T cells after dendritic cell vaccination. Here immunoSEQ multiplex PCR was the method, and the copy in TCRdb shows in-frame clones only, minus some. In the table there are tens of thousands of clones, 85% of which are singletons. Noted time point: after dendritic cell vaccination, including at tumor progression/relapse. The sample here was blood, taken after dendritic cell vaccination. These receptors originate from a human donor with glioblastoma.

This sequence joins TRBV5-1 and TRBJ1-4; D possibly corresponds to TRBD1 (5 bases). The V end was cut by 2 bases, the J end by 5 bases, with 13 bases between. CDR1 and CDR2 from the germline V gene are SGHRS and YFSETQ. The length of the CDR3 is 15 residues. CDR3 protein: CASSLSRQPNEKLFF. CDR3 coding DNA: TGCGCCAGCAGCTTAAGTCGACAGCCCAATGAAAAACTGTTTTTT. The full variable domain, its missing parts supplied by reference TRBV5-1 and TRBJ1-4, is KAGVTQTPRYLIKTRGQQVTLSCSPISGHRSVSWYQQTPGQGLQFLFEYFSETQRNKGNFPGRFSGRQFSNSRSEMNVSTLELGDSALYLCASSLSRQPNEKLFFGSGTQLSVL.

The CDR3 nucleotides are TGTGCCAGTAGTCGGCAGGAACGGTTCTATGGCTACACCTTC. Protein sequence: CASSRQERFYGYTF. The chain combines TRBV19 with TRBJ1-2; no clear D. The germline V gene has CDR1 LNHDA and CDR2 SQIVND (reference sequence). The CDR3 spans 14 residues. Trimming removed 5 bases at V and 4 bases at J, with 14 bases between.

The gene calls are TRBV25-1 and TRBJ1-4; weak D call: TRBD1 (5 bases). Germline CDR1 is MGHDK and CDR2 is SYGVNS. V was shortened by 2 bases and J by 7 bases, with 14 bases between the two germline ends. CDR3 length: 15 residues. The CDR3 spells CASSEGARVGEKLFF. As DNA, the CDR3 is TGTGCCAGCAGTGAAGGGGCCAGGGTCGGTGAAAAACTGTTTTTT.